A selection of T cell receptor beta chains follows, all from one sample in a study of shared clonotypes between healthy human individuals. The data were produced by immunoSEQ multiplex PCR, yet TCRdb's version contains in-frame clones alone and is incomplete. Of approximately 500,000 clones detected, roughly 78% appear once; the ten largest clones hold 10% to 15%. The sequenced material came from PBMCs. The receptors were gathered from a woman between 35 and 50 years old in good health. Some clones in this sample may be carry-over from other donors' samples. Each CDR3 is given with its conserved first and last residue. The D gene is left open where the match is weak. Not every row has a clone size; where given, it reads once, few, many or a size class.

J gene	D gene	V gene	clone size	CDR3 protein	CDR3 DNA
TRBJ2-3	.	TRBV7-9	.	CASNLRGARTDTQYF	TGTGCCAGCAATTTAAGGGGGGCGCGCACAGATACGCAGTATTTT
TRBJ1-5	TRBD1	TRBV30	.	CAWSVGQGFNQPQHF	TGTGCCTGGAGTGTAGGACAGGGATTCAATCAGCCCCAGCATTTT
TRBJ1-2	.	TRBV4-3	.	CASSQEGSGYYGYTF	TGCGCCAGCAGCCAAGAGGGGTCAGGGTACTATGGCTACACCTTC
TRBJ2-3	TRBD2	TRBV5-4	.	CASSGLTSGSGTDTQYF	TGTGCCAGCAGCGGGTTGACTAGCGGGAGCGGCACAGATACGCAGTATTTT
TRBJ1-2	.	TRBV19	.	CASKGGAGYGYTF	TGTGCCAGTAAAGGGGGTGCTGGGTACGGCTACACCTTC
TRBJ2-5	TRBD1	TRBV7-2	few	CASSFQGQGQETQYF	TGTGCCAGCAGCTTCCAAGGACAGGGCCAAGAGACCCAGTACTTC
TRBJ2-6	TRBD1	TRBV2	.	CASSARDRPSGANVLTF	TGTGCCAGCAGTGCCCGGGACAGACCCTCTGGGGCCAACGTCCTGACTTTC
TRBJ2-1	.	TRBV4-1	.	CASSQGRAGRRENEQFF	TGCGCCAGCAGCCAAGGAAGGGCGGGACGGCGGGAAAATGAGCAGTTCTTC
TRBJ2-7	.	TRBV6-1	.	CASLRDNLYEQYF	TGTGCCAGCCTCCGGGACAACCTCTACGAGCAGTACTTC
TRBJ2-5	.	TRBV11-2	.	CASSFRDPWLGQETQYF	TGTGCCAGCAGCTTCAGGGACCCTTGGCTGGGGCAAGAGACCCAGTACTTC
TRBJ2-7	TRBD2	TRBV29-1	.	CSVLSGSSYEQYF	TGCAGCGTCCTCAGCGGGAGCTCCTACGAGCAGTACTTC
TRBJ1-4	.	TRBV6-1	.	CASSEVGEKLFF	TGTGCCAGCAGTGAAGTCGGTGAAAAACTGTTTTTT
TRBJ1-3	TRBD1	TRBV9	once	CASSLSTGRTGNTIYF	TGTGCCAGCAGCCTTTCGACAGGGAGGACTGGAAACACCATATATTTT
TRBJ2-1	TRBD2	TRBV7-7	.	CASSLDPGLEYEQFF	TGTGCTAGCAGCTTAGACCCCGGACTAGAATATGAGCAGTTCTTC
TRBJ2-7	.	TRBV6-5	.	CASSYSNRYEQYF	TGTGCCAGCAGTTACTCGAACCGGTACGAGCAGTACTTC
TRBJ2-3	.	TRBV28	once	CASSKFRGVTDTQYF	TGTGCCAGCAGTAAATTTAGGGGCGTCACAGATACGCAGTATTTT
TRBJ1-6	.	TRBV6-1	few	CASSRYGTENSPLHF	TGTGCCAGCAGTAGATACGGGACTGAGAATTCACCCCTCCACTTT
TRBJ2-7	TRBD2	TRBV2	many	CASRQTSGTSGEQYF	TGTGCCAGCAGACAAACTAGCGGGACTTCAGGCGAGCAGTACTTC
TRBJ2-2	.	TRBV28	.	CASSLFGRGNTGELFF	TGTGCCAGCAGTTTATTCGGCAGGGGGAACACCGGGGAGCTGTTTTTT
TRBJ2-1	TRBD1	TRBV19	.	CASSSPWGTGDNEQFF	TGTGCCAGTAGTTCACCCTGGGGAACAGGGGACAATGAGCAGTTCTTC
TRBJ1-4	.	TRBV5-1	.	CASSLGGGDNEKLFF	TGCGCCAGCAGCTTGGGAGGGGGAGATAATGAAAAACTGTTTTTT
TRBJ2-5	.	TRBV7-9	.	CASSAWGGVETQYF	TGTGCCAGCAGCGCCTGGGGCGGTGTAGAGACCCAGTACTTC
TRBJ1-2	TRBD1	TRBV7-2	once	CASSLEGTGIGGYTF	TGTGCCAGCAGCTTAGAAGGGACAGGGATAGGAGGCTACACCTTC
TRBJ1-2	TRBD1	TRBV28	.	CASSRPYQQGAAGYTF	TGTGCCAGCAGCAGACCATACCAACAGGGGGCGGCTGGCTACACCTTC
TRBJ1-1	TRBD1	TRBV5-1	few	CASKFRDRGNTEAFF	TGCGCCAGCAAGTTCCGGGACAGGGGAAACACTGAAGCTTTCTTT
TRBJ2-7	TRBD2	TRBV11-2	.	CASSLSGGSSYEQYF	TGTGCCAGCAGCCTTAGCGGGGGCAGCTCCTACGAGCAGTACTTC
TRBJ2-7	.	TRBV20-1	.	CSAGARYEQYF	TGCAGTGCTGGTGCTCGGTACGAGCAGTACTTC
TRBJ2-2	.	TRBV6-1	.	CASRVTSSPPGELFF	TGTGCCAGCAGGGTGACTAGTTCTCCCCCCGGGGAGCTGTTTTTT